This T cell receptor beta chain appears in the sequencing data of a study of human T cells and chemical hapten exposure. Study as a whole: The sensitizing agent was 2% DPC, placed on roughly 2 cm by roughly 2 cm of upper inner arm skin. Patients had diphenylcyclopropenone applied to the scalp weekly throughout the approximately 25-week study.

TCRdb reanalysed the RACE reads using MiXCR and keeps one entry per CDR3 protein. Of roughly 200,000 distinct CDR3 sequences in the sample, around 25% are singletons; the top ten hold 2% to 2.5%. The length of the CDR3 is 14 residues. CDR1 is SGHTA, CDR2 FQGNSA, per germline. V was cut by 2 bases and J by 8 bases, with 10 bases left in between. The time point: patch test 3, about 24 weeks after DPC sensitization. As to treatment: therapeutic diphenylcyclopropenone sensitization with weekly scalp DPC. In this sample, this clonotype turned up once. Its antigen is undetermined. Broader study findings: PT1 expanded TCR counts and patch test score correlated positively.

The chain couples TRBV7-2 to TRBJ1-6; no reliable D call. The source of this sequence is a woman in her thirties or forties with alopecia areata. Some clones in this sample may be carry-over from other donors' samples. Material: whole blood, obtained in connection with sensitization to the hapten diphenylcyclopropenone (DPC). The CDR3 here is CASSLRVTDSPLHF. In DNA, the CDR3 is TGTGCCAGCAGCTTAAGAGTAACGGATTCACCCCTCCACTTT.